This T cell receptor (beta chain) is from a study of cytomegalovirus exposure and HLA in healthy donors. Study-wide points: Most observed TCR sequences were rare, whereas some public TCRs were detected in many donors. Later analysis revealed greater clonal expansion in HLA-associated TCR beta chains than in equally common others. Later on, a genetic analysis was performed. It linked a missense variant in DCLRE1C with V- and J-gene trimming of TCR beta.

Note on this clone: The antigen is undetermined.

This CDR3 has 16 amino acids. Germline V gene sequence: CDR1 SNHLY, CDR2 FYNNEI. With 1 base clipped from V and 4 bases from J, the junction kept 7 bases outside the gene matches. PCR was performed using 60 Vbeta and 13 Jbeta primers. Methods used by the authors: In a later analysis, 80 million or so unique TCR beta chains included roughly 11 million shared by two or more donors. The data were produced by immunoSEQ multiplex PCR, yet TCRdb's version contains in-frame clones alone and is incomplete. The DNA was the basis for D and trimming; V, J and clone size are from that table. Altogether 190,000 or so clones are present, more than 80% being singletons, with the ten largest covering 0.65%.

The chain joins TRBV2 to TRBJ2-5; 9 bases line up with TRBD1. What was sequenced was PBMCs. This TCR was recovered from a boy younger than 18 in good health and CMV-seronegative. In DNA form, the CDR3 reads TGTGCCAGCAGTGAAGGGGGACAGGGCCAGGCAGAGACCCAGTACTTC. It yields the protein CASSEGGQGQAETQYF.